The rows below give T cell receptor beta chains drawn from one sample of a study of blood T cell repertoires in COVID-19. The table came from immunoSEQ multiplex PCR; TCRdb's copy has only in-frame clones and leaves some out. The table shows around 500,000 clones, with more than 75% occurring only once. Source material: PBMCs or T cells enriched from blood (not recorded which). The receptor set was obtained from a middle-aged woman who had recovered from COVID-19. Each CDR3 is given with its conserved first and last residue. A D gene is named only where the DNA matches it firmly. Expanded clones are given a class, and other clones once, few, many or no size at all.

CDR3 protein | CDR3 DNA | J gene | clone size | V gene | D gene
CASNRLAGTYEQYF | TGTGCCAGCAACCGACTAGCGGGGACCTACGAGCAGTACTTC | TRBJ2-7 | few | TRBV6-5 | TRBD2
CASSPGQINSPLHF | TGTGCCAGCAGCCCGGGACAGATTAATTCACCCCTCCACTTT | TRBJ1-6 | once | TRBV11-2 | TRBD1
CASSPSIGIEKLFF | TGTGCCAGCAGTCCCTCTATCGGGATTGAAAAACTGTTTTTT | TRBJ1-4 | NA | TRBV6-5 | NA
CATSRDRGVYEQYF | TGTGCCACCAGCAGGGACAGGGGAGTCTACGAGCAGTACTTC | TRBJ2-7 | NA | TRBV15 | TRBD1
CASSQVAGELFF | TGTGCCAGCAGCCAAGTAGCCGGGGAGCTGTTTTTT | TRBJ2-2 | NA | TRBV3-1/TRBV3-2 | NA
CASSPGIAGNYANEQYF | TGCGCCAGCAGCCCGGGAATAGCGGGAAATTACGCGAACGAGCAGTACTTC | TRBJ2-7 | NA | TRBV5-1 | TRBD2
CASSALPNSYGYTF | TGTGCCAGCAGTGCCCTACCGAACAGCTATGGCTACACCTTC | TRBJ1-2 | NA | TRBV25-1 | NA
CATKARPRGDEQFF | TGTGCCACCAAGGCACGGCCGAGAGGAGATGAGCAGTTCTTC | TRBJ2-1 | once | TRBV15 | NA
CASGTGNTGELFF | TGTGCCTCGGGGACAGGGAACACCGGGGAGCTGTTTTTT | TRBJ2-2 | NA | TRBV30 | TRBD1
CASSPATRYSYNEQFF | TGTGCCAGCAGCCCTGCTACGCGGTACTCCTACAATGAGCAGTTCTTC | TRBJ2-1 | NA | TRBV7-2 | NA
CASSPAGGRNTEAFF | TGTGCCAGCAGCCCAGCGGGGGGGCGGAACACTGAAGCTTTCTTT | TRBJ1-1 | NA | TRBV7-9 | NA
CASSYVGPGTSGQFF | TGTGCCAGCAGTTACGTGGGACCGGGTACTAGCGGACAGTTCTTC | TRBJ2-1 | NA | TRBV6-5 | TRBD2
CASSPSTEAFF | TGTGCCAGCAGCCCCAGCACTGAAGCTTTCTTT | TRBJ1-1 | NA | TRBV12-3/TRBV12-4 | NA
CASSEFRQPLNQPQHF | TGCGCCAGCAGTGAATTCCGACAGCCACTCAATCAGCCCCAGCATTTT | TRBJ1-5 | NA | TRBV10-2 | NA
CASSQDSPARKQFF | TGTGCCAGCAGCCAAGATAGCCCGGCCAGAAAGCAGTTCTTC | TRBJ2-1 | NA | TRBV3-1/TRBV3-2 | NA
CASSLLAISAKTDTQYF | TGTGCCAGCAGCTTATTAGCCATAAGTGCGAAAACAGATACGCAGTATTTT | TRBJ2-3 | NA | TRBV11-2 | NA